The TCR beta chain under discussion was sequenced for a study of cytomegalovirus exposure and HLA in healthy donors. This clone was detected once. A multiplex PCR was run with 60 Vbeta primers and 13 Jbeta primers. Generated by immunoSEQ multiplex PCR, the TCRdb table keeps only in-frame clones and is missing some. There are some 140,000 clones in the sample; 60% to 80% occur only once, and about 1.3% lies in the top ten. This CDR3 comprises 12 residues. Germline CDR1 is SNHLY and CDR2 is FYNNEI. V lost 10 bases and J 0 bases, leaving 8 bases between the germline ends. This clonotype was sampled from a man aged 50 to 59 in good health and CMV-seronegative. Specimen: PBMCs. The chain couples TRBV2 to TRBJ2-3; a possible D gene is TRBD2 (5 bases). The CDR3 loop reads CATGKSTDTQYF. Written as DNA, the CDR3 is TGTGCCACGGGAAAAAGCACAGATACGCAGTATTTT.